One and the same sample provided the 10 T cell receptor beta chains below, sequenced in a study of T cells after yellow fever vaccination. Each CDR3 protein is one row after TCRdb ran MiXCR on the 5' RACE reads. The table shows hundreds of thousands of distinct CDR3 sequences, with about a sixth occurring only once. The sequencing used PBMCs, collected 5 days after the first yellow fever vaccination. The receptors derive from a man between 18 and 29 years old who received the YFV17D yellow fever vaccine.

The chain carries TRBV29-1 and TRBJ1-2; 7 nucleotides match TRBD1. The CDR3 extends over 13 amino acids. V gave up 4 bases and J gave up 5 bases; unmatched junction bases: 7. The V gene's germline CDR1 is SQVTM and CDR2 ANQGSEA. The DNA for the CDR3 is TGCAGCGTTGGCCATGACAGGGATTATGGCTACACCTTC. This sequence encodes CSVGHDRDYGYTF.

The chain couples TRBV4-1 to TRBJ1-2; no clear D gene. Trimming removed 0 bases from V and 2 bases from J, with 7 bases in between. Germline values: CDR1 MGHRA, CDR2 YSYEKL. This CDR3 is 14 amino acids long. The CDR3 DNA follows: TGCGCCAGCAGCCAAGAAGATCTGAACTATGGCTACACCTTC. Residues: CASSQEDLNYGYTF.

This clonotype was seen repeatedly, ten times or more. The J gene is TRBJ1-1, the V gene TRBV5-1; no firm D call. Germline CDR1 SGHRS, CDR2 YFSETQ. This CDR3 has 17 amino acids. The V gene lost 0 bases and the J gene lost 1 base, with 16 bases spanning the gap. The CDR3 is CASSLAVSLKENTEAFF. In nucleotides, the CDR3 is TGCGCCAGCAGCTTGGCCGTCAGTCTAAAGGAGAACACTGAAGCTTTCTTT.

This clonotype appeared many times. The chain employs TRBV28 and TRBJ1-5, with unresolved D. V was shortened by 3 bases and J by 2 bases, with 8 bases between the two germline ends. Germline values: CDR1 MDHEN, CDR2 SYDVKM. CDR3 length equals 14 residues. The CDR3: CASSFGSGNQPQHF. In DNA, the CDR3 is TGTGCCAGCAGTTTCGGGAGTGGCAATCAGCCCCAGCATTTT.

The rearrangement uses TRBV5-5 and TRBJ2-1, with D possibly matching TRBD1 (6 bases). The V and J ends lost 4 bases and 8 bases respectively, with 16 bases between them. The length of the CDR3 is 14 residues. The germline V gene has CDR1 SGHKS and CDR2 YYEKEE (reference sequence). The CDR3 DNA sequence: TGTGCCAGCAGCATCTGGGACATCCGGGATGAGCAGTTCTTC. Its translation: CASSIWDIRDEQFF.

There are a few counts of this clonotype. J is TRBJ1-2 and V is TRBV9; D is perhaps TRBD1 (5 bases). The V end was cut by 0 bases, the J end by 5 bases, with 8 bases between. CDR1 is SGDLS and CDR2 is YYNGEE in the germline V gene. The CDR3 consists of 13 residues. CDR3 DNA sequence: TGTGCCAGCAGCGTAGCGGCAGGGTATGGCTACACCTTC. It encodes CASSVAAGYGYTF.

This chain links TRBV12-3 or TRBV12-4 with TRBJ1-2; possible D gene TRBD1, 6 bases. This CDR3 is built from 14 residues. Deletions cut 7 bases from V and 7 bases from J, with 19 bases between. CDR3 in amino acids: CASTWTESLTGYTF. Written as DNA, the CDR3 is TGTGCCAGCACCTGGACAGAGTCCTTAACTGGCTACACCTTC.

This chain links TRBV12-5 with TRBJ2-1; the D call may be TRBD1 or TRBD2 (7 bases each). There are 13 residues in the CDR3. Deletions cut 7 bases from V and 6 bases from J, with 13 bases between. Germline CDR1 and CDR2: LGHNT and FRNRAP. CDR3 in amino acids: CASARGGLNEQFF. The DNA for the CDR3 is TGTGCTAGTGCCAGGGGGGGGCTCAATGAGCAGTTCTTC.

The chain couples TRBV7-3 to TRBJ2-5; D not resolved. Germline CDR1 reads SGHTA; CDR2 reads FQGTGA. The CDR3 length is 14 residues. The V and J ends lost 5 bases and 5 bases respectively, with 15 bases between them. CDR3 in amino acids: CASSPRPSRETQYF. CDR3 DNA: TGTGCCAGCAGCCCTAGGCCTAGTAGGGAGACCCAGTACTTC.

The chain has TRBV25-1 and TRBJ1-2; D gene unclear. CDR3 size: 13 residues. Trimming shortened V by 3 bases and J by 8 bases, and 13 bases separated the two germline ends. Germline V gives CDR1 MGHDK, CDR2 SYGVNS. The chain's CDR3 is CASSDAGSGGYTF. In DNA form, the CDR3 reads TGTGCCAGCAGTGACGCTGGGAGTGGAGGCTACACCTTC.